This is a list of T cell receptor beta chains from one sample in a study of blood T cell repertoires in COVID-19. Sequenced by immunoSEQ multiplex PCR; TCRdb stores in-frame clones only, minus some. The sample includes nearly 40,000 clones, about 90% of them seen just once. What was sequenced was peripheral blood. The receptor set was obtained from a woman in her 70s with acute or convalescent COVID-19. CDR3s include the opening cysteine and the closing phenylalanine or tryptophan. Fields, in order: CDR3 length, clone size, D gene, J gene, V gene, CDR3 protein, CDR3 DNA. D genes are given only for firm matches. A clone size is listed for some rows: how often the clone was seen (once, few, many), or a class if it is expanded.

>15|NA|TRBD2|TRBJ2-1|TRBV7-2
CASRPPSGRAYEQFF
TGTGCCAGCAGGCCTCCTAGCGGGAGGGCCTATGAGCAGTTCTTC
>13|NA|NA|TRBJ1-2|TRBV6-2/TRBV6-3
CASSYRGGDGYTF
TGTGCCAGCAGTTACCGTGGAGGGGATGGCTACACCTTC
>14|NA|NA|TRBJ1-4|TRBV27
CASSLPGANEKLFF
TGTGCCAGCAGTTTACCAGGGGCTAACGAAAAACTGTTTTTT
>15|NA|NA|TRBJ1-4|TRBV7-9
CASSLAGAGTEKLFF
TGTGCCAGCAGCTTAGCGGGGGCAGGGACCGAAAAACTGTTTTTT
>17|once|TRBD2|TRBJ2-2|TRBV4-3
CASSQGLAGGAAGELFF
TGCGCCAGCAGCCAGGGGCTAGCGGGGGGTGCGGCCGGGGAGCTGTTTTTT
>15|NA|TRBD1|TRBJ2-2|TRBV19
CASSKGQGGDGELFF
TGTGCCAGTAGTAAGGGACAGGGGGGCGACGGGGAGCTGTTTTTT
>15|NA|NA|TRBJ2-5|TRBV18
CASSPGQGGQETQYF
TGTGCCAGCTCACCGGGGCAGGGGGGACAAGAGACCCAGTACTTC
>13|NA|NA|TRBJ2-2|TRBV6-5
CASREGNYGELFF
TGTGCCAGCAGAGAGGGTAACTACGGGGAGCTGTTTTTT
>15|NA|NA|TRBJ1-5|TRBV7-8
CASSSLGGGAQPQHF
TGTGCCAGCAGTTCCCTGGGGGGGGGTGCTCAGCCCCAGCATTTT
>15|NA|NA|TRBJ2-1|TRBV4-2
CASSQVSSGYNEQFF
TGTGCCAGCAGCCAAGTGAGTAGCGGCTACAATGAGCAGTTCTTC
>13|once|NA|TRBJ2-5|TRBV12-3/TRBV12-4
CASSLGSRETQYF
TGTGCCAGCAGTTTAGGGTCGAGAGAGACCCAGTACTTC
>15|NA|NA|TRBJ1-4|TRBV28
CASSTQQVRGEKLFF
TGTGCCAGCAGTACCCAACAGGTGCGGGGTGAAAAACTGTTTTTT
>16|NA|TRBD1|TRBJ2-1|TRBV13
CASSLSDRGNYNEQFF
TGTGCCAGCAGCTTATCCGACAGGGGCAATTACAATGAGCAGTTCTTC
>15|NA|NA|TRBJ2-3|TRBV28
CASTTPGTNIDTQYF
TGTGCCAGCACTACCCCCGGGACAAACATAGATACGCAGTATTTT
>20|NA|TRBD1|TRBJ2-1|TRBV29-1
CSVVTPVGTGEIRGYNEQFF
TGCAGCGTTGTGACCCCCGTCGGGACAGGGGAGATACGGGGATACAATGAGCAGTTCTTC
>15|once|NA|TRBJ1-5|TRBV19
CASSTQGLGNQPQHF
TGTGCCAGTAGTACACAGGGTTTGGGCAATCAGCCCCAGCATTTT
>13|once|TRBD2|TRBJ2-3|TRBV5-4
CASTRTSSDTQYF
TGTGCCAGCACGCGGACTAGCTCAGATACGCAGTATTTT
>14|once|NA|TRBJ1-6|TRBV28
CASSREQGNSPLHF
TGTGCCAGCAGTAGGGAACAGGGAAATTCACCCCTCCACTTT
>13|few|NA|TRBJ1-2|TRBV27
CASSLKLNYGYTF
TGTGCCAGCAGTTTAAAACTTAACTATGGCTACACCTTC
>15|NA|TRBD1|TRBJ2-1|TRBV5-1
CASSSTGFLNNEQFF
TGCGCCAGCAGCTCGACAGGGTTTCTCAACAATGAGCAGTTCTTC
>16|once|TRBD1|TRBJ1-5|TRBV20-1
CSASSPGQGSKQPQHF
TGCAGTGCTAGTTCCCCGGGACAGGGTTCTAAACAGCCCCAGCATTTT
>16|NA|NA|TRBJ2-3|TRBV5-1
CASSAGQHSSTDTQYF
TGCGCCAGCAGCGCCGGACAACACTCTAGCACAGATACGCAGTATTTT
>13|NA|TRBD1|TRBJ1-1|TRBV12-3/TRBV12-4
CATKTQGVSEAFF
TGTGCCACCAAGACTCAGGGGGTGAGTGAAGCTTTCTTT
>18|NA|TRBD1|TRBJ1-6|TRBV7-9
CASSTGQGGSSYNSPLHF
TGTGCCAGCAGCACGGGACAGGGGGGAAGCTCCTATAATTCACCCCTCCACTTT
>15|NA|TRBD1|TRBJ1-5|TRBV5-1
CASSIGQGPNQPQHF
TGCGCCAGCAGCATAGGACAGGGCCCAAATCAGCCCCAGCATTTT
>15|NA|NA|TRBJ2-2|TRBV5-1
CASLDGGSNTGELFF
TGCGCCAGCCTAGACGGGGGATCCAACACCGGGGAGCTGTTTTTT
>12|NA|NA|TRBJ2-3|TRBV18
CASSPAGDTQYF
TGTGCCAGCTCACCGGCGGGAGATACGCAGTATTTT
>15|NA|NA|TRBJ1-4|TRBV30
CAWSVPAGQHEKLFF
TGTGCCTGGAGTGTACCCGCAGGGCAGCATGAAAAACTGTTTTTT
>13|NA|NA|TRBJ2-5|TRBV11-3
CASSLEVGETQYF
TGTGCCAGCAGCTTAGAGGTCGGAGAGACCCAGTACTTC
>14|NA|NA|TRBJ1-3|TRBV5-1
CASSPDRSGNTIYF
TGCGCCAGCAGCCCGGACAGAAGTGGAAACACCATATATTTT
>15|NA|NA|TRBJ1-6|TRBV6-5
CASSLDSSYNSPLHF
TGTGCCAGCAGCCTGGACAGCTCCTATAATTCACCCCTCCACTTT
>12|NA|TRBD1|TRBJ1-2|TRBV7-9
CASSPWDSGYTF
TGTGCCAGCAGCCCTTGGGACAGTGGCTACACCTTC